This T cell receptor beta chain is from a study of T cells in localized non-small cell lung cancer. General study results and limits: The highest T cell clonality was in uninvolved adjacent lung, above tumor. Only one tumor region was sequenced, so heterogeneity remains possible. Adjacent lung was found to contain a median about 50 of the top 100 tumor clones.

CDR1 is SQVTM and CDR2 is ANQGSEA in the germline V gene. The CDR3 contains 12 residues. J lost 7 bases, V lost 3 bases, and 4 bases had no gene match. By its share, this clone is large. As yet, its antigen is unknown. The sampled adjacent lung lay at least 2 cm from the tumor margin and showed no atypia. Profiling relied on immunoSEQ multiplex PCR, and the TCRdb table lists in-frame clones only, not all of them. This sample has 1,200 or so clones, with 21% found just once. The J gene is TRBJ1-2, the V gene TRBV29-1; 8 positions agree with TRBD1. The sample was normal lung tissue next to the tumor, taken before any cancer treatment. This TCR was sampled from a female donor older than 55 with stage I squamous cell lung carcinoma. The CDR3 DNA sequence: TGCAGCGTTGAGCAGGGGGCCACTGGCTACACCTTC. Translating gives CSVEQGATGYTF. Combining the CDR3 with reference TRBV29-1 and TRBJ1-2 gives the whole variable domain SAVISQKPSRDICQRGTSLTIQCQVDSQVTMMFWYRQQPGQSLTLIATANQGSEATYESGFVIDKFPISRPNLTFSTLTVSNMSPEDSSIYLCSVEQGATGYTFGSGTRLTVV.